Listed here are 12 T cell receptor beta chains from one sample, sequenced in a study of glioma-infiltrating T cells after dendritic cell vaccination. Sequencing used immunoSEQ multiplex PCR; TCRdb keeps in-frame clones, though not all of them. The data show 20,000 to 30,000 clones, roughly nine tenths seen once. Time point denoted: after dendritic cell vaccination, including at tumor progression/relapse. Specimen: blood, collected after dendritic cell vaccination. These receptors came from a human donor with glioblastoma.

The chain is built from TRBV27 and TRBJ2-1; 9 nucleotides agree with TRBD2. Germline-derived CDR1 and CDR2 are MNHEY and SMNVEV (reference sequence). The CDR3 spans 16 residues. The V and J ends lost 6 bases and 5 bases, in that order; junction bases with no gene match: 11. The CDR3 sequence is CASRDIAGATDNEQFF. CDR3 DNA sequence: TGTGCCAGCAGGGACATAGCGGGGGCTACTGACAATGAGCAGTTCTTC.

J is TRBJ2-7 and V is TRBV6-1; D gene uncertain. The CDR3 is 14 residues long. Germline V lookup: CDR1 MNHNS, CDR2 SASEGT. Trimming shortened V by 2 bases and J by 5 bases, and 13 bases separated the two germline ends. The CDR3 coding sequence is TGTGCCAGCAGTGAAAACATAGCTGGCCACGAGCAGTACTTC. This translates into CASSENIAGHEQYF.

The CDR3 protein is CASSPSSGGVRGRYF. The CDR3 DNA follows: TGTGCCAGCAGCCCCTCTAGCGGGGGGGTGAGAGGTCGGTACTTC. The V gene is TRBV5-4, the J gene TRBJ2-5, with 12 bases identical to TRBD2. J was trimmed by 13 bases and V by 4 bases; bases with no gene match: 14. The CDR3 loop spans 15 amino acids. Germline V gene lookup returns CDR1 SGHNT and CDR2 YYREEE (reference sequence).

This chain joins TRBV5-1 and TRBJ1-2; 10 bases agree with TRBD1. The CDR3 is 18 residues long. V lost 4 bases and J lost 0; bases outside the gene matches: 12. Germline CDR1 SGHRS, CDR2 YFSETQ. This chain's CDR3 is CASSPGTGVLNTNYGYTF. The CDR3 nucleotides are TGCGCCAGCAGCCCGGGGACAGGGGTGTTGAATACTAACTATGGCTACACCTTC.

The chain is built from TRBV7-2 and TRBJ2-1; 12 bases line up with TRBD2. CDR3 length equals 16 residues. Germline lookup yields CDR1 SGHTA and CDR2 FQGNSA. The J segment lost 3 bases and the V segment lost 5 bases, leaving 5 bases of the junction unmatched. The DNA of the CDR3 is TGTGCCAGCAGCGCCCCACTAGCGGGGGGCTACAATGAGCAGTTCTTC. Translation gives CASSAPLAGGYNEQFF.

This clone occurred once. It is unclear where the CDR3 begins or ends on the DNA, so no DNA is shown, and the CDR3 is as TCRdb lists it. The rearrangement links TRBV5-5 to TRBJ1-1; the listed D gene, TRBD1, was not tested against the DNA. The germline V gene encodes CDR1 SGHKS and CDR2 YYEKEE (reference sequence). A total of 14 residues make up the CDR3, ends included. This chain's CDR3 is CASSFGTGTSDGFF.

The CDR3 is CASSWATGMNTEAFF. CDR3 nucleotides: TGCGCCAGCAGCTGGGCGACAGGGATGAACACTGAAGCTTTCTTT. The genes are TRBV5-1 and TRBJ1-1; 7 bases align to TRBD1. The CDR3 is 15 amino acids. The junction had 5 bases not matched to a gene; V was cut back by 3 bases and J by 0 bases. Germline CDR1 is SGHRS and CDR2 is YFSETQ. Full variable domain (remainder filled in from reference TRBV5-1 and TRBJ1-1): KAGVTQTPRYLIKTRGQQVTLSCSPISGHRSVSWYQQTPGQGLQFLFEYFSETQRNKGNFPGRFSGRQFSNSRSEMNVSTLELGDSALYLCASSWATGMNTEAFFGQGTRLTVV.

This chain connects TRBV14 to TRBJ2-3, with 11 bases that match TRBD2. Germline lookup yields CDR1 SGHDN and CDR2 FVKESK. The CDR3 is 18 amino acids. The trim removed 0 bases at V and 0 bases at J, leaving 5 bases unmatched. The CDR3 region has the DNA TGTGCCAGCAGCCAAGATCGCCTAGCGGGGGGTAGCACAGATACGCAGTATTTT. Translated: CASSQDRLAGGSTDTQYF.

The chain couples TRBV6-1 to TRBJ1-1; 9 bases agree with TRBD1. The CDR3 covers 15 residues. V dropped 8 bases and J dropped 3; count of bases not matched to a gene: 10. The germline V gene encodes CDR1 MNHNS and CDR2 SASEGT. In nucleotides, the CDR3 is TGTGCCAGCCCCCGGGACAGGGAAGTTTACACTGAAGCTTTCTTT. Translating it yields CASPRDREVYTEAFF.

V and J are TRBV18 and TRBJ2-3; TRBD2 agrees at 7 bases. The CDR3 length is 15 residues. Trimming removed 3 bases from V and 0 bases from J; junction bases left unmatched: 3. Germline lookup yields CDR1 KGHSH and CDR2 LQKENI. For the CDR3, the DNA is TGTGCCAGCTCACCCCGCGGGGGAAGCACAGATACGCAGTATTTT. Encoded protein: CASSPRGGSTDTQYF. The complete variable domain, with remaining parts taken from reference TRBV18 and TRBJ2-3, reads NAGVMQNPRHLVRRRGQEARLRCSPMKGHSHVYWYRQLPEEGLKFMVYLQKENIIDESGMPKERFSAEFPKEGPSILRIQQVVRGDSAAYFCASSPRGGSTDTQYFGPGTRLTVL.

This clone has just a few counts. V usage is TRBV6-5 and J usage is TRBJ1-2, with D possibly being TRBD1 (6 bases). Between the trimmed V and J ends, which lost 8 bases and 4 bases, there was a span of 14 bases. This CDR3 contains 13 residues. CDR1 and CDR2 (germline): MNHEY, SVGAGI. The CDR3 loop reads CASPGQNFYGYTF. CDR3 nucleotides: TGTGCCAGCCCCGGACAGAACTTCTATGGCTACACCTTC.

The rearrangement joins TRBV14 to TRBJ2-7, with TRBD1 identical over 9 bases. The germline CDR1 and CDR2 sequences are SGHDN and FVKESK. Losses at the gene ends were 0 bases for V and 2 bases for J; bases not matched to a gene: 2. The CDR3 sequence is 15 residues long. CDR3 sequence (DNA): TGTGCCAGCAGCCAAGAGACAGGGGGTCCCTACGAGCAGTACTTC. It encodes CASSQETGGPYEQYF.